This entry lists 4 T cell receptor beta chains sequenced from one sample in a study of T cells in Graves' hyperthyroidism and ophthalmopathy. Researchers took RNA transcripts and amplified the TCR beta CDR3 regions from them. The HTBI primer set drove a first-round RT-PCR of the TCR CDR3. TCRdb re-called the multiplex PCR reads with MiXCR, one entry per CDR3 protein. Among about 400,000 distinct CDR3 sequences listed, roughly an eighth were seen once. The sample consisted of blood. The receptors originated from a woman in her late teens or twenties with Graves' hyperthyroidism.

This clonotype was detected many times. The chain joins TRBV20-1 to TRBJ1-1, with a possible D match to TRBD1 (5 bases). The CDR3 has 13 residues. The germline gives CDR1 DFQATT, CDR2 SNEGSKA (reference sequence). V lost 6 bases, J lost 3 bases, and 14 bases lay in between. CDR3 nucleotide sequence: TGCAGTGCCGAGAGGGGTTTGGACACTGAAGCTTTCTTT. Amino acids: CSAERGLDTEAFF.

This chain uses TRBV20-1 with TRBJ2-5; 7 bases are shared with TRBD2. Germline CDR1 DFQATT, CDR2 SNEGSKA (reference sequence). J gave up 5 bases and V 2 bases, and 11 bases lay outside the gene matches. The CDR3 runs to 15 residues. The CDR3 reads CSARNLADTGETQYF. CDR3 coding DNA: TGCAGTGCTAGAAACCTAGCGGATACGGGGGAGACCCAGTACTTC.

This clonotype was counted at least ten times. The chain joins TRBV11-2 to TRBJ1-2; 10 bases are a match to TRBD1. Germline CDR1 reads SGHAT; CDR2 reads FQNNGV. CDR3 size: 14 residues. V shed 4 bases, J shed 4 bases, and the junction held 3 bases outside the gene matches. The CDR3 DNA sequence: TGTGCCAGCAGCTATGACAGGGGGCTCTATGGCTACACCTTC. Translation gives CASSYDRGLYGYTF.

This clonotype was picked up many times. The chain combines TRBV19 with TRBJ1-4; no clear D gene. CDR3 length: 12 amino acids. CDR1 and CDR2 from the germline V gene are LNHDA and SQIVND (reference sequence). Trimming removed 9 bases from V and 6 bases from J, with 11 bases in between. This CDR3 reads CARSAPHEKLFF. Written as DNA, the CDR3 is TGTGCCAGGAGCGCGCCCCATGAAAAACTGTTTTTT. The variable domain in full, completed from reference TRBV19 and TRBJ1-4, reads DGGITQSPKYLFRKEGQNVTLSCEQNLNHDAMYWYRQDPGQGLRLIYYSQIVNDFQKGDIAEGYSVSREKKESFPLTVTSAQKNPTAFYLCARSAPHEKLFFGSGTQLSVL.